The T cell receptor beta chain under discussion was sequenced for a study of T cells in Graves' hyperthyroidism and ophthalmopathy (dated by TCRdb to about 2019). Notes on the research overall: Peripheral blood was sampled at the time of initial diagnosis, prior to any treatment. Prospective prediction of ophthalmopathy was tested in an independent validation cohort consisting of 18 hyperthyroidism patients and approximately 16 patients who later progressed to ophthalmopathy. The study also compared thyroid tissue and blood T-cell repertoires from about six Graves' hyperthyroidism patients. After blood sampling, hyperthyroidism patients were treated with methimazole at a starting dose of 30 mg daily, and ophthalmopathy patients were treated with high-dose intravenous methylprednisolone. A discovery cohort of about 95 patients, 43 with Graves' ophthalmopathy and approximately 57 with stable Graves' hyperthyroidism, was used to find distinguishing TCR V-J signatures. TCR Vbeta CDR3 sequencing of 140 or so peripheral blood samples (over 40 ophthalmopathy, roughly 72 hyperthyroidism and roughly 17 progressor patients) is reported in the paper. For training and testing, the roughly 100 patients in the discovery cohort were randomly divided in a 7:3 ratio.

CDR1 and CDR2 are drawn from the germline V gene (reference sequence): DFQATT, SNEGSKA. Counted from cysteine to phenylalanine, this CDR3 has 13 amino acids. Here the CDR3 DNA is all that survives: 39 bases in frame from base 1. V loses 3 bases at its end and J loses 3 bases; junction bases beyond the gene matches: 4. The TCR beta CDR3 regions were amplified from RNA transcripts. A first-round RT-PCR of the TCR CDR3 used the HTBI primer set with the Qiagen OneStep RT-PCR kit. The libraries were constructed in a second round of multiplex PCR and then size-selected and purified. Sequencing of the libraries was done on an Illumina HiSeq2000 using paired-end 100 bp reads. The source study handled its data this way. SOAPnuke was used to process the raw data, removing reads that contained adapters or uncalled bases, had a mean Phred below 15, or lacked an exact match to the constant primer or identifier. High-quality paired reads were merged with COPE v1.2.5, and unique nucleotide sequences were defined as clonotypes. MiTCR v1.1 was used to align the clonotypes against IMGT TRBV, TRBD and TRBJ reference segments. Only V-J combinations with frequency above 0.0001, covering 99% to 99.2% of repertoires, were analysed. A TCS score was defined as the ratio between F50 (clonal expansion) and ExV (chaos), using BLOSUM62-based TCRdist between CDR3 peptides within each V-J. Welch's t-statistics and random forest reduced 514 V-J features to 13, which were used in a naive Bayes classifier (R e1071). Through fastp at Q25 and MiXCR, TCRdb rebuilt clones from the public reads, retaining in-frame beta chains. Entries are consolidated by CDR3 protein sequence, retaining the most common genes and DNA. TCRdb assigned the V and J calls; the authors' analysis was not used. This sample lists approximately 600,000 distinct CDR3 sequences; approximately 15% were detected once. Together, the top ten hold approximately 5.7% of the sample.

This clonotype was seen at least ten times. Its cognate antigen has yet to be identified. There are no base qualities to consult, and no much larger clone falls within one base. The hyperthyroidism patients were between 18 and 65 years old and newly diagnosed, with a disease duration of less than 2 months. Any patient with an uncontrolled infection, another autoimmune disease, pregnancy or lactation was excluded. Diagnoses were established on the basis of clinical symptoms, serum thyroxine and TRAb, thyroid ultrasound, and orbital computed tomography. Blood from progressor patients was drawn when they were first diagnosed with hyperthyroidism, before any ophthalmopathy symptoms appeared. Ficoll-Paque density gradient centrifugation was used to isolate PBMCs from approximately 10 ml of fresh peripheral blood. Progressor patients were defined as those initially diagnosed with Graves' hyperthyroidism in whom ophthalmopathy developed during follow-up. Total RNA was extracted using Trizol reagent, and RNA quality was assessed on an Agilent 2100 Bioanalyzer.

Study-level results and caveats: Ophthalmopathy was separated from stable hyperthyroidism by a 13 V-J signature model, with about 86% sensitivity and 81% to 82% specificity obtained in cross-validation and 80%/75% obtained in testing. In validation, the model predicted progression to ophthalmopathy with over 65% sensitivity and over 72% specificity, a median of about six months before onset. Most expanded thyroid clonotypes (frequency above 0.001) were also detected in blood, a finding suggesting that blood repertoires may reflect thyroid immune responses. No statistical method was used to fix the sample size in advance, and group allocation was not hidden from the investigators.

The rearranged chain carries TRBV20-1 and TRBJ1-2, with TRBD1 identical over 7 junction bases. The source of this sequence is a woman in her thirties with Graves' hyperthyroidism that later progressed to Graves' ophthalmopathy. The sample taken for sequencing was blood. The CDR3 is CSASAQGDYGYTF. DNA sequence: TGCAGTGCTAGCGCTCAGGGGGACTATGGCTACACCTTC.